What follows are 21 T cell receptor beta chains derived from one specimen sequenced in a study of control samples from healthy donors and cancer patients (TCRdb year 2020). The library was obtained by the immunoSEQ multiplex PCR assay. This immuneACCESS table, as held by TCRdb, lists in-frame sequences with V and J called but not all clones. Of the missing ones, under half trace to an unresolved V gene in checked studies; the others have no known cause. The sample has roughly 190,000 clones on record. The ten largest account for under 2.5% of the sample. The specimen sequenced was blood. The receptor set was obtained from a woman younger than 45 in good health.

The chain joins TRBV9 to TRBJ2-7; 10 positions agree with TRBD1. This CDR3 spans 15 amino acids. Per germline, CDR1 SGDLS and CDR2 YYNGEE. The J segment lost 2 bases and the V segment lost 0 bases, leaving 2 bases of the junction unmatched. The CDR3 reads CASSVGTGGTYEQYF. In DNA, the CDR3 is TGTGCCAGCAGCGTAGGGACAGGGGGAACCTACGAGCAGTACTTC.

This chain uses TRBV24-1 with TRBJ1-3; a weak D match, TRBD1 (6 bases). The CDR3 covers 13 residues. Trimming shortened V by 12 bases and J by 6 bases, and 17 bases separated the two germline ends. CDR1 KGHDR and CDR2 SFDVKD come from the germline V gene. CDR3 nucleotides: TGTGCCGTGCAGGGGATTCGGGAAAACACCATATATTTT. It yields the protein CAVQGIRENTIYF.

The rearrangement joins TRBV5-8 to TRBJ1-1; D ambiguous. Trimming took 0 bases from V and 10 from J, leaving 13 bases between them. This CDR3 contains 13 residues. CDR1 is SGHTS, CDR2 YDEGEE, per germline. CDR3 amino acids: CASSLEPLRGAFF. CDR3 DNA: TGTGCCAGCAGCTTGGAACCCTTACGGGGAGCTTTCTTT.

This chain connects TRBV29-1 to TRBJ2-2; 8 bases line up with TRBD1. CDR1 and CDR2 from the germline V gene are SQVTM and ANQGSEA. There are 14 residues in the CDR3. V was clipped by 2 bases and J by 5 bases; unmatched bases: 4. CDR3 protein: CSVEIGQGTGELFF. Here the CDR3 DNA reads TGCAGCGTTGAAATTGGACAGGGAACCGGGGAGCTGTTTTTT.

The rearrangement joins TRBV19 to TRBJ2-7, with D perhaps assigned TRBD1 or TRBD2 (5 bases each). V shed 1 base and J shed 3 bases, with 16 bases lying between them. This CDR3 region has 16 residues. The germline CDR1 and CDR2 sequences are LNHDA and SQIVND (reference sequence). CDR3 region: CASSIGIGTANYEQYF. Here the CDR3 DNA reads TGTGCCAGTAGTATAGGCATAGGGACGGCAAACTACGAGCAGTACTTC.

The J gene is TRBJ2-3, the V gene TRBV7-2; D gene unclear. Germline V lookup: CDR1 SGHTA, CDR2 FQGNSA. V was cut by 5 bases and J by 0 bases, with 21 bases left in between. There are 18 residues in the CDR3. The CDR3 protein is CASSVRTPNAYSTDTQYF. The CDR3 DNA is TGTGCCAGCAGCGTACGAACCCCTAACGCCTATAGCACAGATACGCAGTATTTT.

This chain's CDR3 is CASSQEGIGNNQPQHF. DNA for the CDR3: TGCGCCAGCAGCCAAGAGGGTATAGGAAACAATCAGCCCCAGCATTTT. This chain uses TRBV4-1 with TRBJ1-5, with unresolved D. Germline V CDR1 and CDR2: MGHRA, YSYEKL. The V end lost 0 bases, the J end lost 3 bases, and 12 bases lay between the germline ends. The CDR3 consists of 16 residues.

This chain connects TRBV6-4 to TRBJ2-7; D call uncertain. V lost 2 bases to trimming and J lost 3 bases, with 17 bases between them. Germline values: CDR1 MRHNA, CDR2 SNTAGT. The CDR3 is 16 amino acids. Here the CDR3 reads CASSDPKVWRNYEQYF. The CDR3 DNA is TGTGCCAGCAGTGACCCGAAGGTTTGGCGGAACTACGAGCAGTACTTC.

CDR3 residues: CASSYSRVYEQYF. CDR3 in DNA: TGTGCCAGCAGTTACTCGAGGGTATACGAGCAGTACTTC. The chain has TRBV6-6 and TRBJ2-7; possible D gene TRBD2, 5 bases. Between the trimmed V and J ends, which lost 0 bases and 4 bases, there was a span of 7 bases. The germline gives CDR1 MNHNY, CDR2 SVGAGI (reference sequence). This CDR3 region has 13 residues.

The rearrangement links TRBV6-5 to TRBJ2-2, with D hard to call. The V end lost 7 bases, the J end lost 3 bases, and 9 bases lay between the germline ends. From germline, CDR1 is MNHEY and CDR2 SVGAGI. This CDR3 has 13 residues. This CDR3 reads CASTPLDTGELFF. Here the CDR3 DNA reads TGTGCCAGCACCCCCTTGGACACCGGGGAGCTGTTTTTT.

This chain uses TRBV7-6 with TRBJ2-2; 7 bases are shared with TRBD1. The CDR3 sequence is 15 residues long. The J segment lost 3 bases and the V segment lost 1 base, leaving 2 bases of the junction unmatched. CDR1 SGHVS and CDR2 FNYEAQ come from the germline V gene. The CDR3 nucleotides are TGTGCCAGCAGCTTAGAAGGGGGCTACACCGGGGAGCTGTTTTTT. It is translated as CASSLEGGYTGELFF.

This sequence joins TRBV10-3 and TRBJ1-2; D not resolved. The CDR3 has 13 amino acids. V gave up 3 bases and J gave up 8 bases, with 13 bases separating them. In germline, CDR1 is ENHRY, CDR2 SYGVKD. This CDR3 is CAISDGRSEGYTF. The DNA of the CDR3 is TGTGCCATCAGTGACGGCAGGTCTGAAGGCTACACCTTC.

The chain links TRBV5-6 to TRBJ2-5; D is unresolved. There are 12 residues in the CDR3. Trimming cost V 2 bases and J 5 bases, with 7 bases left between them. Germline CDR1 is SGHDT and CDR2 is YYEEEE. CDR3 in DNA: TGTGCCAGCAGCTTAATGCGGGAGACCCAGTACTTC. This sequence encodes CASSLMRETQYF.

This rearrangement joins TRBV3-1 (or the pseudogene TRBV3-2) to TRBJ2-1, with D possibly matching TRBD1 (5 bases). The V end was cut by 4 bases, the J end by 6 bases, with 10 bases between. The CDR3 totals 13 residues. Germline CDR1 LGHDT, CDR2 YNNKEL (reference sequence). This CDR3 reads CASSRGRGNEQFF. Here the CDR3 DNA reads TGTGCCAGCAGCCGGGGAAGGGGCAATGAGCAGTTCTTC.

CDR3 in amino acids: CASSLPPDSYYGYTF. In DNA, the CDR3 is TGTGCCAGCAGTTTACCCCCGGACAGTTACTATGGCTACACCTTC. The chain couples TRBV28 to TRBJ1-2, with D possibly matching TRBD1 (6 bases). The CDR3 covers 15 residues. Germline CDR1 MDHEN, CDR2 SYDVKM. The V and J ends lost 2 bases and 3 bases respectively, with 13 bases between them.

The chain recombines TRBV5-1 with TRBJ2-7; D call uncertain. CDR1 and CDR2 from the germline V gene are SGHRS and YFSETQ. The CDR3 is made up of 17 amino acids. With 1 base removed from V and 0 bases from J, the gap between germline ends came to 17 bases. CDR3 residues: CASSLYTTGRSSYEQYF. CDR3 nucleotide sequence: TGCGCCAGCAGCTTGTATACCACGGGCAGGAGCTCCTACGAGCAGTACTTC.

The chain couples TRBV6-6 to TRBJ2-2, with 7 bases that match TRBD1. Germline V CDR1 and CDR2: MNHNY, SVGAGI (reference sequence). CDR3 length: 15 residues. The junction had 7 bases not matched to a gene; V was cut back by 7 bases and J by 2 bases. CDR3 protein: CASNLQGRNTGELFF. In DNA form, the CDR3 reads TGTGCCAGCAATTTACAGGGGAGAAACACCGGGGAGCTGTTTTTT.

V is TRBV5-1 and J is TRBJ1-2, with 8 bases aligning to TRBD1. Germline V lookup: CDR1 SGHRS, CDR2 YFSETQ. V trimming: 6 bases; J trimming: 2 bases; junction bases outside the gene matches: 6. The CDR3 runs 14 residues. CDR3 coding DNA: TGCGCCAGCACCGAGACAGGGGCGAACTATGGCTACACCTTC. It specifies CASTETGANYGYTF.

V usage is TRBV2 and J usage is TRBJ1-5; D perhaps matches TRBD1 (5 bases). Germline V gene data show CDR1 as SNHLY and CDR2 as FYNNEI. Trimming left V 2 bases short and J 7 bases short, with 12 bases between. The CDR3 sequence is 14 residues long. The CDR3 region is CASSEQGGTQPQHF. CDR3 bases: TGTGCCAGCAGTGAACAGGGCGGCACACAGCCCCAGCATTTT. Looking up the rest from reference TRBV2 and TRBJ1-5 gives the full variable domain: EPEVTQTPSHQVTQMGQEVILRCVPISNHLYFYWYRQILGQKVEFLVSFYNNEISEKSEIFDDQFSVERPDGSNFTLKIRSTKLEDSAMYFCASSEQGGTQPQHFGDGTRLSIL.

The rearrangement uses TRBV5-8 and TRBJ1-2; the match to TRBD1 covers 7 bases. This CDR3 contains 15 residues. The V gene's germline CDR1 is SGHTS and CDR2 YDEGEE. The trim removed 1 base at V and 7 bases at J, leaving 10 bases unmatched. The CDR3 DNA follows: TGTGCCAGCAGCTTGCGGGACAGAGCTTTACTTGGCTACACCTTC. Translated, it gives CASSLRDRALLGYTF.

The J gene is TRBJ2-1, the V gene TRBV7-8; D unresolved. The CDR3 runs to 13 residues. With 5 bases removed from V and 4 bases from J, the gap between germline ends came to 9 bases. The V gene's germline CDR1 is SGHVS and CDR2 FQNEAQ. DNA of the CDR3: TGTGCCAGCAGCCGAGACGCGTACAATGAGCAGTTCTTC. Protein: CASSRDAYNEQFF.